This is a list of T cell receptor beta chains from one sample in a study of blood T cell repertoires in COVID-19. Data came from immunoSEQ multiplex PCR; TCRdb stores just in-frame clones and leaves some out. The data hold about 88,000 clones, with 83% observed a single time. The material sequenced was peripheral blood. Every receptor here comes from a human donor in a cohort sampled during active COVID-19. Each CDR3 is given with its conserved first and last residue. A D gene is named only where the DNA matches it firmly. Only part of the rows carry a size: once, few, many, or a class if the clone is expanded.

clone size | D gene | J gene | V gene | CDR3 DNA | CDR3 protein
. | . | TRBJ1-1 | TRBV5-1 | TGCGCCAGCAGCAGATGGACAGCAAGAAACACTGAAGCTTTCTTT | CASSRWTARNTEAFF
. | . | TRBJ1-6 | TRBV3-1/TRBV3-2 | TGTGCCAGCAGCCAAACTACAGGGTGGGAGGGTAATTCACCCCTCCACTTT | CASSQTTGWEGNSPLHF
. | TRBD1 | TRBJ1-5 | TRBV7-2 | TGTGCCAGCAGCTTAGATCAGGGGGCGGGTCAGCCCCAGCATTTT | CASSLDQGAGQPQHF
. | . | TRBJ1-4 | TRBV18 | TGTGCCAGCTCACCAATGGAACAAGGCGGTGAAAAACTGTTTTTT | CASSPMEQGGEKLFF
. | TRBD2 | TRBJ2-3 | TRBV7-9 | TGTGCCAGCAGCTCAATGGGACTAGTCGTAGATACGCAGTATTTT | CASSSMGLVVDTQYF
. | TRBD2 | TRBJ2-7 | TRBV28 | TGTGCCAGCAGTCCCGGCTTCGGGAGGTACGAGCAGTACTTC | CASSPGFGRYEQYF
. | TRBD1 | TRBJ2-7 | TRBV6-5 | TGTGCCAGCAGTCACAGAACCGGGACAGGGGGCGAGCAGTACTTC | CASSHRTGTGGEQYF
few | . | TRBJ1-5 | TRBV7-8 | TGTGCCAGCAGCTTAGGGCAGGATCAGCCCCAGCATTTT | CASSLGQDQPQHF
. | . | TRBJ2-5 | TRBV20-1 | TGCAGTGCTAGTAAGTCCACAGGAGCCAAGACCCAGTACTTC | CSASKSTGAKTQYF
. | . | TRBJ2-3 | TRBV7-2 | TGTGCCAGCACCCCTTCGATCGTTTCTACTAGCACAGATACGCAGTATTTT | CASTPSIVSTSTDTQYF
. | . | TRBJ1-5 | TRBV12-3/TRBV12-4 | TGTGCCAGCAGTTTTACAGGGCTTCAGCCCCAGCATTTT | CASSFTGLQPQHF
. | . | TRBJ2-5 | TRBV20-1 | TGCAGTGCTAGTCCCGAAGCAGGTCCCATGTCCGAGACCCAGTACTTC | CSASPEAGPMSETQYF
. | TRBD1 | TRBJ1-6 | TRBV30 | TGTGCCTACACTCGACAGGGGAATTCACCCCTCCACTTT | CAYTRQGNSPLHF
once | . | TRBJ1-6 | TRBV6-5 | TGTGCCAGCAGTCACCGGGACATATATAATTCACCCCTCCACTTT | CASSHRDIYNSPLHF
once | . | TRBJ2-5 | TRBV6-5 | TGTGCCAGCAGTCGCGCTCTACTACAAGAGACCCAGTACTTC | CASSRALLQETQYF
once | TRBD2 | TRBJ2-1 | TRBV7-2 | TGTGCCAGCAGTAACGGACTAGCGGCTTACCATGCGGGCAATGAGCAGTTCTTC | CASSNGLAAYHAGNEQFF
. | TRBD1 | TRBJ1-2 | TRBV19 | TGTGCCAGTAGTATTAGAGGGACAGAGAACTATGGCTACACCTTC | CASSIRGTENYGYTF
. | . | TRBJ2-5 | TRBV5-6 | TGTGCCAGCAGCTTGTTCTGGACCCAAGGGGGGACCCAGTACTTC | CASSLFWTQGGTQYF
. | . | TRBJ1-5 | TRBV20-1 | TGCAGTGCTAGTGGACCGGGAGACAATCAGCCCCAGCATTTT | CSASGPGDNQPQHF
. | . | TRBJ1-3 | TRBV7-8 | TGTGCCAGCAGCTTAAATAGGGGGACTGGAAACACCATATATTTT | CASSLNRGTGNTIYF
. | . | TRBJ1-4 | TRBV24-1 | TGTGCCACCAGTGATTCGGGGGGAGTCGATGAAAAACTGTTTTTT | CATSDSGGVDEKLFF
. | . | TRBJ2-3 | TRBV7-2 | TGTGCCAGCAGCGTAGAGAGGACGGGGAGTACGCAGTATTTT | CASSVERTGSTQYF
. | TRBD2 | TRBJ2-1 | TRBV9 | TGTGCCAGCAGCCCGCGAGCCGGGACTAGCGGGGGGGGGTACAATGAGCAGTTCTTC | CASSPRAGTSGGGYNEQFF
. | TRBD2 | TRBJ2-2 | TRBV9 | TGTGCCAGCAGCGTAGGACTAGCGGGACCCGCGAACACCGGGGAGCTGTTTTTT | CASSVGLAGPANTGELFF
. | . | TRBJ2-7 | TRBV7-9 | TGTGCCAGCAGCTTAGGGGGAGTTACCTACGAGCAGTACTTC | CASSLGGVTYEQYF
. | TRBD2 | TRBJ2-1 | TRBV11-2 | TGTGCCAGCAGCCTAAGCGGGAGCTCCTACAATGAGCAGTTCTTC | CASSLSGSSYNEQFF
medium-sized | TRBD1 | TRBJ1-3 | TRBV2 | TGTGCCAGCAGGGACAGGGGTTCGGGAAACACCATATATTTT | CASRDRGSGNTIYF
few | TRBD2 | TRBJ2-2 | TRBV6-5 | TGTGCCAGCAGTCGAGCGGGAGCGAACACCGGGGAGCTGTTTTTT | CASSRAGANTGELFF
. | TRBD1 | TRBJ1-4 | TRBV7-2 | TGTGCCAGCAGTTACCGGGACAGGGGAAATGAAAAACTGTTTTTT | CASSYRDRGNEKLFF
once | . | TRBJ2-5 | TRBV2 | TGTGCCAGCAGTGAACTGACAGGCCAAGAGACCCAGTACTTC | CASSELTGQETQYF
. | . | TRBJ1-1 | TRBV5-1 | TGCGCCAGCAGCTCCCTGGGGGGAGTGAACACTGAAGCTTTCTTT | CASSSLGGVNTEAFF
. | . | TRBJ1-2 | TRBV2 | TGTGCCAGCAGTGTCCGCGGCTATGGCTACACCTTC | CASSVRGYGYTF
. | . | TRBJ1-1 | TRBV7-3 | TGTGCCAGCAGCTCGACAGCGGGGCTTCGTGAAGCTTTCTTT | CASSSTAGLREAFF
. | . | TRBJ1-6 | TRBV7-8 | TGTGCCACCGCCCCGGGGAGGGGAACTAATTCACCCCTCCACTTT | CATAPGRGTNSPLHF
. | . | TRBJ2-7 | TRBV5-8 | TGTGCCAGCAGCTTGGGACAGCTAAGTACCTACGAGCAGTACTTC | CASSLGQLSTYEQYF
. | TRBD2 | TRBJ2-2 | TRBV5-1 | TGCGCCAGCAGCCGGCGGGGGGGGGCCCCTACGAACACCGGGGAGCTGTTTTTT | CASSRRGGAPTNTGELFF
. | TRBD1 | TRBJ1-4 | TRBV6-6 | TGTGCCAGCAACCCGGTGGACAGGGATCGTGAAAAACTGTTTTTT | CASNPVDRDREKLFF
once | TRBD2 | TRBJ2-7 | TRBV5-1 | TGCGCCAGCAGCTTGGGTCCGGGACTAGCGGGGACTGACAACGAGCAGTACTTC | CASSLGPGLAGTDNEQYF
. | . | TRBJ1-5 | TRBV19 | TGTGCCAGTAGCCCGGGACACCAGAATCAGCCCCAGCATTTT | CASSPGHQNQPQHF
. | TRBD1 | TRBJ2-2 | TRBV4-3 | TGCGCCAGCAGCCGGAATGGGGGCGGACAGGACACCGGGGAGCTGTTTTTT | CASSRNGGGQDTGELFF
. | . | TRBJ2-3 | TRBV10-3 | TGTGCCAAGAGGCAAGCGGAAACAGATACGCAGTATTTT | CAKRQAETDTQYF
. | TRBD2 | TRBJ2-1 | TRBV4-3 | TGCGCCAGCAGCCGAGATCGGGGACTAGCGGGGGACAATGAGCAGTTCTTC | CASSRDRGLAGDNEQFF